This TCR beta chain was captured by sequencing in a study of cytomegalovirus exposure and HLA in healthy donors. The J segment lost 10 bases and the V segment lost 4 bases, leaving 19 bases of the junction unmatched. Germline CDR1 and CDR2: GTSNPN and SVGIG (reference sequence). The CDR3 loop spans 15 amino acids. This clone was detected a few times. Assay used: immunoSEQ multiplex PCR; TCRdb lists only in-frame clones, some missing. The sample lists about 150,000 clones, approximately 93% occurring once. Source material: PBMCs. The sequence was obtained from a young man in good health and CMV-seronegative. The chain carries TRBV30 and TRBJ2-7; TRBD1 matches 7 bases. Here the CDR3 reads CAWTGWGQNQPHQYF. The CDR3 DNA follows: TGTGCCTGGACCGGGTGGGGACAGAACCAACCCCACCAGTACTTC.